This TCR beta chain was captured by sequencing in a study of CD8+ T cells in alopecia areata. Germline V gene lookup returns CDR1 SGHTA and CDR2 FQGNSA. V shed 3 bases, J shed 0 bases, and the junction held 3 bases outside the gene matches. The CDR3 is 15 amino acids. Sample treatment: oral pan-JAK inhibitor, 5-10 mg twice daily. RNA was extracted and reverse transcribed into cDNA as the sequencing template. The table came from immunoSEQ multiplex PCR; TCRdb's copy has only in-frame clones and leaves some out. The profile covers about 180,000 clones, with roughly 50% appearing a single time and approximately 16% taken by the ten largest.

Sequenced here: CD4+ T cells sorted from blood, sampled between weeks 55 and 65, from a patient treated with tofacitinib. This chain connects TRBV7-2 to TRBJ2-3, with 7 nucleotides matching TRBD2. The TCR sequence derives from a human donor with alopecia areata. The CDR3 loop reads CASSFPSGSTDTQYF. The DNA of the CDR3 is TGTGCCAGCAGCTTCCCTAGCGGCAGCACAGATACGCAGTATTTT. Full variable domain (remainder filled in from reference TRBV7-2 and TRBJ2-3): GAGVSQSPSNKVTEKGKDVELRCDPISGHTALYWYRQSLGQGLEFLIYFQGNSAPDKSGLPSDRFSAERTGGSVSTLTIQRTQQEDSAVYLCASSFPSGSTDTQYFGPGTRLTVL.